This passage covers 16 T cell receptor beta chains from one sample sequenced in a study of T cells in Graves' hyperthyroidism and ophthalmopathy. Amplified TCR beta CDR3 regions derived from RNA transcripts. A first-round RT-PCR of the TCR CDR3 used the HTBI primer set. MiXCR, applied by TCRdb to the multiplex PCR reads, yields one record per CDR3 protein. This table has fewer than 500,000 distinct CDR3 sequences, about 14% appearing once. Material: blood. The receptors derive from a woman aged 25-40 years with Graves' ophthalmopathy.

This clonotype was counted at least ten times. This chain connects TRBV10-1 to TRBJ2-3; 7 nucleotides align to TRBD2. Germline lookup yields CDR1 WNHNN and CDR2 SYGVQD (reference sequence). The CDR3 runs to 15 residues. V lost 3 bases and J lost 2; bases outside the gene matches: 5. The CDR3 reads CASSDPGLHTDTQYF. DNA for the CDR3: TGCGCCAGCAGTGACCCGGGACTACACACAGATACGCAGTATTTT.

In this sample, this clonotype turned up many times. V usage is TRBV5-1 and J usage is TRBJ1-2, with 9 nucleotides matching TRBD1. This CDR3 comprises 18 residues. V lost 4 bases, J lost 6 bases, and 19 bases stayed unmatched. Germline loops: CDR1 SGHRS, CDR2 YFSETQ. The CDR3 region is CASSPRVVWARTGDGYTF. As DNA, the CDR3 is TGCGCCAGCAGCCCGCGGGTAGTTTGGGCTCGGACAGGGGATGGCTACACCTTC.

This clonotype was detected ten times or more. The V call is TRBV3-1, the J call TRBJ2-2; D unresolved. Per germline, CDR1 LGHDT and CDR2 YNNKEL (reference sequence). This CDR3 is 16 amino acids long. The V end was cut by 4 bases, the J end by 6 bases, with 18 bases between. CDR3 nucleotides: TGTGCCAGCAGCCTGATGAATCCAACCGCGGCCGGGGAGCTGTTTTTT. Translated: CASSLMNPTAAGELFF.

This clonotype was detected ten times or more. The J gene is TRBJ2-3, the V gene TRBV6-1; D possibly corresponds to TRBD2 (5 bases). The V and J ends lost 8 bases and 2 bases respectively, with 17 bases between them. Germline V lookup: CDR1 MNHNS, CDR2 SASEGT. The CDR3 is made up of 15 amino acids. The CDR3 DNA is TGTGCCAGCCTCGAACAGCTAGCCTACACAGATACGCAGTATTTT. Translating it yields CASLEQLAYTDTQYF.

This clonotype came up many times. The V and J genes are TRBV10-3 and TRBJ2-3, with 11 nucleotides matching TRBD2. The CDR3 consists of 16 residues. The germline gives CDR1 ENHRY, CDR2 SYGVKD. V was clipped by 4 bases and J by 2 bases; unmatched bases: 5. CDR3 amino acids: CAISGTSGGLTDTQYF. The DNA of the CDR3 is TGTGCCATCAGTGGTACTAGCGGGGGCCTCACAGATACGCAGTATTTT.

This clonotype was seen repeatedly, ten times or more. The chain employs TRBV7-2 and TRBJ1-1; D gene ambiguous. This CDR3 spans 13 amino acids. Trimming cost V 3 bases and J 1 base, with 6 bases left between them. Per germline, CDR1 SGHTA and CDR2 FQGNSA. The CDR3 region has the DNA TGTGCCAGCAGCTTGTCTTGGAACACTGAAGCTTTCTTT. Its protein product is CASSLSWNTEAFF.

This clonotype has a handful of counts. This may arise from a read error, as a much more abundant clone is one base away. The conserved final phenylalanine or tryptophan is absent from the CDR3, which likely points to a read error. The chain has TRBV2 and TRBJ2-1, with no clear D. The V gene's germline CDR1 is SNHLY and CDR2 FYNNEI. The V gene lost 2 bases and the J gene lost 6 bases, with 5 bases spanning the gap. The CDR3 extends over 12 amino acids. The CDR3 loop is CASSERINEQFS. The CDR3 DNA sequence: TGTGCCAGCAGTGAAAGGATCAATGAGCAGTTCTCC.

This clonotype was seen many times. The chain has TRBV3-1 and TRBJ1-6, with unresolved D. From germline, CDR1 is LGHDT and CDR2 YNNKEL (reference sequence). V dropped 7 bases and J dropped 0 bases, with 7 bases sitting between them. The CDR3 is 14 residues long. CDR3 loop: CASKQSSYNSPLHF. The CDR3 DNA reads as TGTGCCAGCAAACAGAGCTCCTATAATTCACCCCTCCACTTT.

This clonotype was counted ten times or more. Here the CDR3 reads CASSQDPAGRYSNSYNEQFF. CDR3 DNA: TGTGCCAGCAGCCAAGATCCCGCAGGCCGATACTCAAACTCCTACAATGAGCAGTTCTTC. The chain combines TRBV3-1 with TRBJ2-1; no clear D. The germline V gene encodes CDR1 LGHDT and CDR2 YNNKEL (reference sequence). The CDR3 is 20 amino acids. Trimming took off 0 bases at V and 0 bases at J, with 21 bases between the two ends.

Ten or more counts support this clonotype. The rearrangement uses TRBV7-2 and TRBJ1-1; D not resolved. CDR1 and CDR2 (germline): SGHTA, FQGNSA. V lost 1 base and J 10 bases, leaving 7 bases between the germline ends. The CDR3 length is 11 residues. The CDR3 region is CASSLGPRAFF. The CDR3, as DNA: TGTGCCAGCAGCTTAGGCCCCAGAGCTTTCTTT. The complete variable domain, with remaining parts taken from reference TRBV7-2 and TRBJ1-1, reads GAGVSQSPSNKVTEKGKDVELRCDPISGHTALYWYRQSLGQGLEFLIYFQGNSAPDKSGLPSDRFSAERTGGSVSTLTIQRTQQEDSAVYLCASSLGPRAFFGQGTRLTVV.

This clonotype was counted at least ten times. This chain connects TRBV28 to TRBJ2-1; 7 bases align to TRBD1. Trimming removed 5 bases from V and 4 bases from J; junction bases left unmatched: 5. The germline CDR1 and CDR2 sequences are MDHEN and SYDVKM. CDR3 length equals 14 residues. CDR3 region: CASSRGDRYNEQFF. CDR3 nucleotide sequence: TGTGCCAGCAGTAGAGGGGACAGATACAATGAGCAGTTCTTC.

In this sample, this clonotype turned up a few times. The genes are TRBV11-3 and TRBJ2-7; TRBD1 matches at 7 bases. Losses at the gene ends were 0 bases for V and 4 bases for J; bases not matched to a gene: 9. CDR1 is SGHNT, CDR2 YENEEA, per germline. The CDR3 has 16 amino acids. The CDR3 reads CASSLEGTAPRYEQYF. CDR3 sequence (DNA): TGTGCCAGCAGCTTAGAGGGGACAGCTCCTCGGTACGAGCAGTACTTC. Combining the CDR3 with reference TRBV11-3 and TRBJ2-7 gives the whole variable domain EAGVVQSPRYKIIEKKQPVAFWCNPISGHNTLYWYLQNLGQGPELLIRYENEEAVDDSQLPKDRFSAERLKGVDSTLKIQPAELGDSAVYLCASSLEGTAPRYEQYFGPGTRLTVT.

A single count supports this clonotype. This could be a read error, since a much larger clone is one nucleotide away. The chain couples TRBV28 to TRBJ1-5; possible D gene TRBD1, 6 bases. Germline CDR1 reads MDHEN; CDR2 reads SYDVKM. The CDR3 loop spans 18 amino acids. The CDR3 protein is CVSSLFSLPGQFNQPQHF. The CDR3 bases are TGTGTCAGCAGTTTATTTTCGTTGCCCGGACAGTTTAATCAGCCCCAGCATTTT. Filled out from reference TRBV28 and TRBJ1-5, the complete variable domain reads DVKVTQSSRYLVKRTGEKVFLECVQDMDHENMFWYRQDPGLGLRLIYFSYDVKMKEKGDIPEGYSVSREKKERFSLILESASTNQTSMYLCVSSLFSLPGQFNQPQHFGDGTRLSIL.

The chain uses TRBV20-1 and TRBJ2-3, with 15 bases matching TRBD2. The CDR3 sequence is 17 residues long. J gave up 2 bases and V 1 base, and 4 bases lay outside the gene matches. Per germline, CDR1 DFQATT and CDR2 SNEGSKA (reference sequence). The CDR3 DNA sequence: TGCAGTGCTAGAGGGGGGACTAGCGGGGGGAACACAGATACGCAGTATTTT. Its translation is CSARGGTSGGNTDTQYF.

This clonotype was seen a handful of times. V gene TRBV6-1 combines with J gene TRBJ2-3, with 9 bases that match TRBD1. Germline assignment: CDR1 MNHNS and CDR2 SASEGT. V lost 2 bases, J lost 0 bases, and 3 bases stayed unmatched. The length of the CDR3 is 16 residues. In DNA, the CDR3 is TGTGCCAGCAGTGAAACCGGACAGGGGAGCACAGATACGCAGTATTTT. Encoded protein: CASSETGQGSTDTQYF.

This clonotype was seen ten or more times. The chain has TRBV5-1 and TRBJ2-3; D could derive from TRBD1 or TRBD2 (6 bases each). Trimming stripped 4 bases from V and 3 bases from J, with 12 bases between. This CDR3 region has 14 residues. Germline lookup yields CDR1 SGHRS and CDR2 YFSETQ. The CDR3 DNA sequence: TGCGCCAGCAGCAGGCAGGGGACTACAGATACGCAGTATTTT. Its translation is CASSRQGTTDTQYF.